The sequence of this T cell receptor (beta chain) was determined in a study of siplizumab effects on memory and regulatory T cells. The assay was immunoSEQ multiplex PCR, and TCRdb's table has in-frame clones only and misses some. Of about 120,000 clones in the sample, 93% are singletons; the top ten hold approximately 0.17%. Turning to this clone: What it binds is unknown.

Overall study findings and caveats: Naive T cells seemed more diverse than memory cells and seemed major alloresponse contributors.

From germline, CDR1 is MNHEY and CDR2 SVGAGI. The V and J ends lost 2 bases and 7 bases respectively, with 12 bases between them. This CDR3 has 15 amino acids. The rearrangement uses TRBV6-5 and TRBJ1-6; no clear D. This receptor was obtained from a human donor in good health. The sequencing sample was made of non-Treg CD4+ T cells sorted from blood. The CDR3 coding sequence is TGTGCCAGCAGTTACAGTGGGATCCCCAATTCACCCCTCCACTTT. Amino acid sequence: CASSYSGIPNSPLHF.